The rows below give T cell receptor beta chains drawn from one sample of a study of beta chain features in type 1 diabetes. Only in-frame clones appear in the TCRdb table, and some are missing; sequencing was by immunoSEQ multiplex PCR. The sample holds about 900,000 clones, about a sixth seen once. The sample comprised naive CD4+ T cells from blood. The origin of the receptors is a woman between 18 and 29 years old in good health. Both conserved end residues are part of each CDR3. Fields, in order: clone size, V gene, J gene, D gene, CDR3 DNA, CDR3 protein. A D gene is named only where the DNA matches it firmly. For some rows the clone size is stated as once, few or many, or as a class when expanded; others skip it.

-	TRBV6-5	TRBJ2-7	-	TGTGCCAGCAGTGGGGACGGAGAGCAGTACTTC	CASSGDGEQYF
few	TRBV9	TRBJ2-7	-	TGTGCCAGCAGCGTAGAGAACGAGAGGGCGAGCTCCTACGAGCAGTACTTC	CASSVENERASSYEQYF
few	TRBV7-8	TRBJ2-7	TRBD2	TGTGCCAGCAGCCAGGGGGGGCTAGCGGGAGGAACCTACGAGCAGTACTTC	CASSQGGLAGGTYEQYF
-	TRBV27	TRBJ1-1	-	TGTGCCGGGTTTCTGGGCGCTGAAGCTTTCTTT	CAGFLGAEAFF
-	TRBV11-2	TRBJ1-5	TRBD1	TGTGCCAGCAGCTTAACGACAGGGAGGCAGCCCCAGCATTTT	CASSLTTGRQPQHF
few	TRBV5-4	TRBJ1-1	-	TGTGCCAGCAGCTCGACCGTAACTGAAGCTTTCTTT	CASSSTVTEAFF
few	TRBV7-2	TRBJ1-3	-	TGTGCCAGCAGCCCGACACAACACTCTGGAAACACCATATATTTT	CASSPTQHSGNTIYF
few	TRBV19	TRBJ1-5	-	TGTGCCAGTAGTCTAAAGACAGGTTCTAGCAATCAGCCCCAGCATTTT	CASSLKTGSSNQPQHF
few	TRBV23-1	TRBJ2-3	-	TGCGCCAGCAGTCAACCCCCACAGACAGCCCCAGATACGCAGTATTTT	CASSQPPQTAPDTQYF
-	TRBV7-6	TRBJ2-1	-	TGTGCCAGCAGCTTTAGAACGGGAAATGAGCAGTTCTTC	CASSFRTGNEQFF
few	TRBV18	TRBJ2-3	-	TGTGCCAGCTCATCACTAGCTCCGACCACAGATACGCAGTATTTT	CASSSLAPTTDTQYF
few	TRBV6-5	TRBJ2-3	-	TGTGCCAGCAGTTACTCCGCGAGGGTTCCCCCCGATACGCAGTATTTT	CASSYSARVPPDTQYF
few	TRBV6-5	TRBJ2-1	TRBD2	TGTGCCAGCAGTCTAGCGGCCTACAATGAGCAGTTCTTC	CASSLAAYNEQFF
-	TRBV6-1	TRBJ1-1	-	TGTGCCAGCAGTGAAGGACACCTGAACACTGAAGCTTTCTTT	CASSEGHLNTEAFF
-	TRBV28	TRBJ1-2	TRBD1	TGTGCCAGCAGTGACTACACAGGGGGGAGCTATGGCTACACCTTC	CASSDYTGGSYGYTF
-	TRBV7-9	TRBJ2-4	-	TGTGCCAGCAGCTTAGTGTCTAGTGATGCCATTCAGTACTTC	CASSLVSSDAIQYF
-	TRBV9	TRBJ1-2	-	TGTGCCAGCAGCGGTGGGTTTGGTTTGGGGCCCAATGGCTACACCTTC	CASSGGFGLGPNGYTF
few	TRBV7-9	TRBJ2-7	-	TGTGCCAGCAGCTTAGCGATGTGGAAAAGTTACGAGCAGTACTTC	CASSLAMWKSYEQYF
-	TRBV9	TRBJ2-1	-	TGTGCCAGCAGCGTAGCCCCGGAAGGCAATGAGCAGTTCTTC	CASSVAPEGNEQFF
-	TRBV11-3	TRBJ2-1	TRBD2	TGTGCCAGCAGCTCACCTACCGGGACTACAGGAGATGAGCAGTTCTTC	CASSSPTGTTGDEQFF